This T cell receptor beta chain was identified in a study of T cell responses to AZD1222 COVID-19 vaccine. V lost 0 bases and J lost 6, with 13 bases in between. Germline V gene data show CDR1 as SGHRS and CDR2 as YFSETQ. There are 15 residues in the CDR3. Findings and caveats of the study: Spike was spanned by vaccine-associated CD4 TCRs, which were dominant at 160-218 and 743-854. Nearly half of unique spike-specific TCRs reportedly avoided B.1.351 and B.1.1.7 mutated regions. Clonal diversity may have been underestimated in mostly white British donors.

Libraries were prepared by immunoSEQ multiplex PCR; TCRdb keeps only in-frame clonotypes and omits some of them. The sample lists nearly 55,000 clones; more than 70% were seen once. A note on this clone: What it binds is unknown.

This clonotype was obtained from an adult who received the AZD1222 COVID-19 vaccine. The chain has TRBV5-1 and TRBJ2-1, with a tentative D call TRBD2 (5 bases). The sequencing here drew on peripheral blood, taken 28 days after the second AZD1222 dose. This CDR3 reads CASSLDGVSFNEQFF. CDR3 nucleotides: TGCGCCAGCAGCTTGGACGGGGTATCGTTCAATGAGCAGTTCTTC.